This T cell receptor beta chain was sequenced for a study of tumor and adjacent non-tumor tissue in lung cancer. Overall study: The patients, around 10 men and 4 to 6 women, were roughly 31 to 80 with stage I to III disease. General study findings and limits: Compared with tumor, normal lung showed significantly lower TCR diversity.

A modified ARM-PCR protocol with three rounds of nested PCR amplified TCRbeta. TCRdb processed the multiplex PCR reads anew with MiXCR; each CDR3 protein has one entry. The sample includes just over 200,000 distinct CDR3 sequences, over 55% of them seen just once. This clonotype was detected a few times. Antigen: not known. V was trimmed by 0 bases and J by 3 bases, leaving 14 bases between them. The CDR3 is 15 residues long. The germline gives CDR1 DFQATT, CDR2 SNEGSKA (reference sequence). RNA was extracted from bulk tissue without any cell sorting. This receptor was identified in a man aged 55 to 70 with non-small cell lung cancer. The source material was lung tumor tissue. The chain carries TRBV20-1 and TRBJ2-5, with TRBD2 as a possible D gene (6 bases). The CDR3 sequence: CSARDGGVIKETQYF. The CDR3 coding sequence is TGCAGTGCTAGAGATGGCGGGGTGATAAAAGAGACCCAGTACTTC.